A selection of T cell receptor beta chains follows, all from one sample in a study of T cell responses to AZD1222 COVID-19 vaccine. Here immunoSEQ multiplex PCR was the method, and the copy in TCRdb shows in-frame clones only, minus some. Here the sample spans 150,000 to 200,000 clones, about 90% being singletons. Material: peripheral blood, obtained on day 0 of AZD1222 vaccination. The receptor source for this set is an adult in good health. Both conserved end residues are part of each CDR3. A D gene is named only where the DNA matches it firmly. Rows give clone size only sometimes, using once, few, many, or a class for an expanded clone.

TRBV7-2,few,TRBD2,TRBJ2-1,TGTGCCAGCAGCCAGGTAGGGGGACTAGGTATCTATGAGCAGTTCTTC,CASSQVGGLGIYEQFF
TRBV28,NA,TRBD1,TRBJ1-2,TGTGCCAGCAGTAATCCGGACAGGGGAGTCGGCGGCTACACCTTC,CASSNPDRGVGGYTF
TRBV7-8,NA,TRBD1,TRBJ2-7,TGTGCCAGCAGCTTAAACAGGGGGCAAGGCGAGCAGTACTTC,CASSLNRGQGEQYF
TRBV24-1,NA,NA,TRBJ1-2,TGTGCCACCAGTGATTTGTCAGGGAACGGCTACACCTTC,CATSDLSGNGYTF
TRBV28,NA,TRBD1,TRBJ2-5,TGTGCCAGCAGAAGGGACAGGGGGGAGACCCAGTACTTC,CASRRDRGETQYF
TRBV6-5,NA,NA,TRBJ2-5,TGTGCCGCGCCCCGAGGGTTCCAAGAGACCCAGTACTTC,CAAPRGFQETQYF
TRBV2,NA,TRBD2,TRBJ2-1,TGTGCCAGCCGGCGAGCTAGCGGATCCTACAGTGAGCAGTTCTTC,CASRRASGSYSEQFF
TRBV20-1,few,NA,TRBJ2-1,TGCAGTGCTAGAGACGCCAAGGGGCAGTTCTTC,CSARDAKGQFF
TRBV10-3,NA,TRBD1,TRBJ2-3,TGTGCCATCAGTGAGCCGGGACAGGTCCCAGCCAGTGATTTT,CAISEPGQVPASDF
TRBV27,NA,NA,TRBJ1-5,TGTGCCAGCAGTCTATCCGGTCGTCAGCCCCAGCATTTT,CASSLSGRQPQHF
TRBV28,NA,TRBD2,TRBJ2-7,TGTGCCAGCAGTTCCTCTAGCGGGGGGCCCTCCTACGAGCAGTACTTC,CASSSSSGGPSYEQYF
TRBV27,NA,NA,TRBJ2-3,TGTGCCAGCAGTTTGGTGTTCAGCCTCACAGATACGCAGTATTTT,CASSLVFSLTDTQYF
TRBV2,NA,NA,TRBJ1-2,TGTGCCAGCAGTGAACCGGAGGACCATGTGCCTCCTGGCTACACCTTC,CASSEPEDHVPPGYTF
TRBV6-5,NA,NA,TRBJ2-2,TGTGCCAGCAGTTACACCGGGATGGGGGAGCTGTTTTTT,CASSYTGMGELFF
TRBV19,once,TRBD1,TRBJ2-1,TGTGCCAGTAGTATCGGGGACAGGGTTTTTCAGTCAAATGAGCAGTTCTTC,CASSIGDRVFQSNEQFF
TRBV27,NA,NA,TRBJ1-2,TGTGCCAGCAGTGGAGCGGGCTATGGCTACACCTTC,CASSGAGYGYTF
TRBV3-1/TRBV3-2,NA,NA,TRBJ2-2,TGTGCCAGCAGCCAGGCAGGGGGGGCGAACACCGGGGAGCTGTTTTTT,CASSQAGGANTGELFF
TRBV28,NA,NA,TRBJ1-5,TGTGCCAGCAGAGATAACTTATTTCAGCCCCAGCATTTT,CASRDNLFQPQHF
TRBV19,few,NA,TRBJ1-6,TGTGCCAGTAGTATGTTTGAGGGGCTGGATAATTCACCCCTCCACTTT,CASSMFEGLDNSPLHF
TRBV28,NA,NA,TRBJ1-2,TGTGCCACGGGGGGACGTAAGGCGGGCTACACCTTC,CATGGRKAGYTF
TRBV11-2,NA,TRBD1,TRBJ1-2,TGTGCCAGCAACTCGGGACAGGGGCAAGGCTACACCTTC,CASNSGQGQGYTF
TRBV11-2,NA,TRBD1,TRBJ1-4,TGTGCCAGCAGCTTCACCAGGGACAGGAGGACTGAAAAACTGTTTTTT,CASSFTRDRRTEKLFF
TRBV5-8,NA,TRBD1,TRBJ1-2,TGTGCCAGCAGCTCGACAGGGTCCGGCTACACCTTC,CASSSTGSGYTF
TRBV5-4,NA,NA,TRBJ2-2,TGTGCCAGTACTTGGGGCGGGAAGAACACCGGGGAGCTGTTTTTT,CASTWGGKNTGELFF
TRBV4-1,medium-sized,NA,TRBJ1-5,TGCGCCAGCAGCCAGGGACCGAAGCTTAGCAATCAGCCCCAGCATTTT,CASSQGPKLSNQPQHF
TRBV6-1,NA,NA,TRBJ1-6,TGTGCCAGCAGTGAAGCGGTCAGCTCCTATAATTCACCCCTCCACTTT,CASSEAVSSYNSPLHF
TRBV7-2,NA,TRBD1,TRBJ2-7,TGTGCCAGCAGCTCCGACAGGGGCTACGAGCAGTACTTC,CASSSDRGYEQYF
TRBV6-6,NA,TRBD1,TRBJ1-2,TGTGCCAGCAGGACAGGGGGCAATGGCTACACCTTC,CASRTGGNGYTF
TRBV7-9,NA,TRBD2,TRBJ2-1,TGTGCCAGCAGCCCACTAAGTGGGACTAGCGGACCCTACAATGAGCAGTTCTTC,CASSPLSGTSGPYNEQFF
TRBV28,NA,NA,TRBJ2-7,TGTGCCAGCAGTTTTAGGCCCCCACGCTCCTACGAGCAGTACTTC,CASSFRPPRSYEQYF